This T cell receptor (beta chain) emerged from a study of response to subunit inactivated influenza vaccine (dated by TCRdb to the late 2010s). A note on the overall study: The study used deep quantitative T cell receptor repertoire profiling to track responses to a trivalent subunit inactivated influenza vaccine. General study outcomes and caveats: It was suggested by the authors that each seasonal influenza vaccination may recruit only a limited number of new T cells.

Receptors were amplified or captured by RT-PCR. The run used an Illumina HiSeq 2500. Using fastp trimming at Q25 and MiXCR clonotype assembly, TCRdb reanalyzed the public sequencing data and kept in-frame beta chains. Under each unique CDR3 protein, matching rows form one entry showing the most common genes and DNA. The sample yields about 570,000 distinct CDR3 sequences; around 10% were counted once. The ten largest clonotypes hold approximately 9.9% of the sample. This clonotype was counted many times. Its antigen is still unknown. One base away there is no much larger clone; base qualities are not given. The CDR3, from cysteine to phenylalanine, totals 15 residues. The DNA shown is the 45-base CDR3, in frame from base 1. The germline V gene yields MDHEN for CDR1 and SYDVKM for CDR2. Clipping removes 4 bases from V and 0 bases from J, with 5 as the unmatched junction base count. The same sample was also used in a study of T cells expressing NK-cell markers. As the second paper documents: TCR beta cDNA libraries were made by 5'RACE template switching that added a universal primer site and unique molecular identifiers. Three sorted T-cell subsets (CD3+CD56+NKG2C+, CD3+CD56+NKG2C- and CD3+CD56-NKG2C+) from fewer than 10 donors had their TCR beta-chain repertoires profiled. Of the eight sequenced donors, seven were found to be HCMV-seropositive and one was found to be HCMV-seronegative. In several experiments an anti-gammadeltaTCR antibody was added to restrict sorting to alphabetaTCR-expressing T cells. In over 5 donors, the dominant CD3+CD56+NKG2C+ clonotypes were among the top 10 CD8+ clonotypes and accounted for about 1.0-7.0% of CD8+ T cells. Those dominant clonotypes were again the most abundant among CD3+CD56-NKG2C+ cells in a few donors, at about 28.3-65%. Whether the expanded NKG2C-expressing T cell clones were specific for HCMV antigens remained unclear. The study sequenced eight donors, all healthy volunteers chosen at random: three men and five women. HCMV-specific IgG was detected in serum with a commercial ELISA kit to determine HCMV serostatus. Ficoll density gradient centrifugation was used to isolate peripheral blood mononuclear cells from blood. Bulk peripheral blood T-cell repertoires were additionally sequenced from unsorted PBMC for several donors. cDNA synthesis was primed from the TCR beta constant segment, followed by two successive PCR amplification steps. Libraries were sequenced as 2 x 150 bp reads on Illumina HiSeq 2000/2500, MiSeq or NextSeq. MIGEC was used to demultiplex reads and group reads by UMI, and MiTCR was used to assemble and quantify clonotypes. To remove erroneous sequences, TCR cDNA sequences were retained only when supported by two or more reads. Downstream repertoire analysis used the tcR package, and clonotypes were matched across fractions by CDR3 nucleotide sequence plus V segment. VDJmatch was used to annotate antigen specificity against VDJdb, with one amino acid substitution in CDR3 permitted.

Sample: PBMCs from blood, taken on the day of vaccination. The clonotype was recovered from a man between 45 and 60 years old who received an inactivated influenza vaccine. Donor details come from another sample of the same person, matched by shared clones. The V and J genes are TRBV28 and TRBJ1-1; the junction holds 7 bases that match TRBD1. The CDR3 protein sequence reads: CASSWGTAMNTEAFF. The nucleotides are TGTGCCAGCAGTTGGGGGACAGCTATGAACACTGAAGCTTTCTTT.